This TCR beta chain was retrieved from a study of blood T cells in healthy people across ages. Isolating PBMCs gave at least 6 million of these cells per sample. Sample-barcoded 5' priming and a J-beta primer mix drove a second PCR of roughly 7 to 11 cycles. TCRdb re-called the 5' RACE reads through MiXCR, storing one row per CDR3 protein. The sample records about 540,000 distinct CDR3 sequences, less than 25% being singletons. Separately, the same data were catalogued under a study of T cells of mothers and their children. From that report: RNA extracted was entirely used for cDNA synthesis, 1.5 ug per 15 ul. Over 8 million reads per mother and 2.5 million to 3 million per child were obtained.

The specimen sequenced was blood. The sequence was collected from a boy younger than 18 in good health.

The DNA for the CDR3 is TGTGCCAGCTCACCACCGAGTTCCGATCCGTTGGGCTACACCTTC. As protein: CASSPPSSDPLGYTF. The rearrangement joins TRBV18 to TRBJ1-2; D gene ambiguous. The CDR3 contains 15 residues. V was clipped by 0 bases and J by 8 bases, with 16 bases between them. In germline, CDR1 is KGHSH, CDR2 LQKENI. Using reference TRBV18 and TRBJ1-2 for the parts outside the CDR3, the full variable domain is NAGVMQNPRHLVRRRGQEARLRCSPMKGHSHVYWYRQLPEEGLKFMVYLQKENIIDESGMPKERFSAEFPKEGPSILRIQQVVRGDSAAYFCASSPPSSDPLGYTFGSGTRLTVV.